Detailed here is one TCR beta chain. The sample belongs to a study of blood T cell repertoires in COVID-19. Study-wide context: Some COVID-19 samples were acute and others convalescent; all came from the United States, Italy and Spain.

The CDR3 consists of 14 residues. The germline V gene encodes CDR1 SGDLS and CDR2 YYNGEE. Trimming left V 0 bases short and J 0 bases short, with 7 bases between. TCRdb's table, derived via immunoSEQ multiplex PCR, lists solely in-frame clones and lacks some. The table has about 70,000 clones, around nine tenths seen once. The source is an elderly woman with active or convalescent COVID-19. The chain joins TRBV9 to TRBJ2-7, with D possibly TRBD1 on 6 matching bases. The sample was peripheral blood. The CDR3 region has the DNA TGTGCCAGCAGCGTAGGGGGGCTCTCCTACGAGCAGTACTTC. This encodes CASSVGGLSYEQYF.